The sequence of this TCR beta chain was determined in a study of T-cell reconstitution after alpha-beta-depleted transplantation in children. On this clonotype itself: The antigen remains undetermined.

Germline loops: CDR1 SEHNR, CDR2 FQNEAQ (reference sequence). The CDR3 spans 15 residues. The J segment lost 2 bases and the V segment lost 5 bases, leaving 8 bases of the junction unmatched. Broader study findings: Some patients owed their high day-60 TCRbeta diversity to surviving recipient T cells and thymic progenitors. From newly produced T cells came most of the T-cell counts and diversity one year after transplant. Reports say that about two months after transplant, the alpha-beta T cells came out of several hundred graft clones that had expanded.

A library of TCRbeta sequences, prepared with unique molecular identifiers, was generated. TCRdb re-called the PCR reads with MiXCR, one entry per CDR3 protein. The table has about 980,000 distinct CDR3 sequences, roughly 29% seen once; the top ten hold about 28%. The sample was PBMCs, mostly from graft donor cells, taken 360 days after TCRalphabeta/CD19-depleted stem cell transplant. The clonotype comes from a boy under two years old who had a stem cell transplant for SCID, so the T cells may come from the graft donor. The chain has TRBV7-9 and TRBJ2-7, with 8 bases that match TRBD1. The CDR3 is CASSPRQGNTYEQYF. The CDR3 bases are TGTGCCAGCAGCCCGCGACAGGGGAACACCTACGAGCAGTACTTC.